This T cell receptor beta chain was identified in a study of blood T cell repertoires in COVID-19. V lost 5 bases and J lost 5; bases outside the gene matches: 13. The CDR3 runs 17 residues. Germline V gene lookup returns CDR1 SQVTM and CDR2 ANQGSEA. Per the original data handling: Amplified reference gene primers provided the basis for estimating nucleated cell counts. Here immunoSEQ multiplex PCR was the method, and the copy in TCRdb shows in-frame clones only, minus some. V, J and clone size are those of that table, while D and trimming were read from the DNA. The table lists roughly 120,000 clones, over 70% of them singletons, with more than 4% in the top ten.

This rearrangement joins TRBV29-1 to TRBJ2-5, with 14 nucleotides matching TRBD2. The specimen sequenced was peripheral blood. This TCR came from a human donor in a cohort sampled during active or convalescent COVID-19. CDR3 DNA sequence: TGCAGCGTTTCGACTAGCGGGGGGGCTCAAGGTCTGGAGACCCAGTACTTC. It encodes CSVSTSGGAQGLETQYF.